The sequence of this T cell receptor (beta chain) was determined in a study of T cell repertoires in cytomegalovirus infection. Study summary: Indicated by public TCR beta signatures were CMV infection and matching HLA type.

TCRdb itself ran the reads through MiXCR, one entry per CDR3 protein. The sample carries almost 550,000 distinct CDR3 sequences, approximately 15% recorded once. Germline CDR1 and CDR2: SQVTM and ANQGSEA. CDR3 length equals 16 residues. Trimming removed 2 bases from V and 7 bases from J; junction bases left unmatched: 9. Overall study findings and caveats: Carriers of CMV plus the relevant HLA were identified by cumulative public TCR beta family frequency. The response measured ex vivo was dominated by TCR beta clonotypes (HLA-C-restricted and CMV-specific).

Concerning this clonotype itself: Its antigen is undetermined.

The rearrangement joins TRBV29-1 to TRBJ2-2; TRBD1 aligns across 11 bases. The origin of this receptor is a human donor in good health (CMV status not recorded). Some clones in this sample may be carry-over from other donors' samples. The sample taken for sequencing was CD8+ T cells from PBMCs. The CDR3 DNA follows: TGCAGCGTTGAATTGGGACAGGGGGGTTTAGGCGGGGAGCTGTTTTTT. Its translation is CSVELGQGGLGGELFF.